This T cell receptor beta chain is from a study of cytomegalovirus exposure and HLA in healthy donors (dated by TCRdb to about 2017). Broadly, across the study: In an earlier analysis of around 540 of the donors, 276 Gb of sequence data and 90 million to 120 million unique TCR beta sequences from approximately 180 million T cells were reported. The later analysis used no new phenotypic data to find candidate immune exposures, relying instead on TCR beta sequences and their occurrence across donors. All discovery cohort repertoires had been generated using a single sequencing platform. Besides the first cohort of hundreds of subjects, a separate validation cohort made up of 120 different subjects was used. The study aimed to test whether signatures of past pathogen exposure could be identified by cataloging public T cell receptors. An early release that covered about 640 HLA-typed donors contained around 330 gigabases of sequencing data and some 87 million unique TCR sequences. Donor age, sex, ethnicity and CMV serostatus were collected together with the repertoire data. In a later analysis, previously published TCR beta repertoires from hundreds of donors were re-analyzed and high-resolution HLA genotyping was added so that TCR occurrence patterns could be studied. The number of typed donors differed by locus: about 620-640 for A, B, C, DRB1 and DQB1; approximately 520 for DQA1; roughly 600 for DPA1; and roughly 490 for DPB1. On average, around 200,000 unique TCR beta nucleotide sequences were sequenced per donor among 398 genotyped donors of the cohort, with roughly 18% of those sequences being non-productive. An earlier analysis of 587 of the donors used high-throughput TCR beta sequencing to judge whether each TCR beta V gene segment behaved as functional or pseudogenic. Of the approximately 370 genotyped donors, 80% to 90% were placed in the genetic ancestry cluster associated with self-reported Caucasian donors. A later genetic analysis used genome-wide SNP genotypes for 398 of the 666 donors, treating that subset as a discovery cohort. HLA typing covered class I and class II loci at four-digit resolution. High-throughput TCR immunosequencing, statistical association of individual TCRs with disease status, and machine learning were combined to predict cytomegalovirus infection status. The T cell repertoires of 666 subjects were profiled by immunosequencing and related to cytomegalovirus serostatus. A few DR-DQ haplotypes were treated as single units for association and clustering because of strong linkage in the cohort. The study at large found these results: The study listed 164 TCR beta chains as associated with cytomegalovirus. Because HLA typing was unavailable for some donors at each locus, only the typed subset was used in association tests. Presence/absence analyses assumed roughly uniform sequencing depth across donors, an assumption that may not hold. When HLA alleles, especially DR and DQ, strongly co-occurred, attributing TCR associations to individual alleles was difficult. Three of the identified cytomegalovirus-associated TCR beta chains were confirmed in vitro to be specific for cytomegalovirus antigens. The classifier was reported to diagnose cytomegalovirus status with high specificity and sensitivity in both the original and validation cohorts. Compared with equally common non-associated chains, HLA-associated TCR beta chains in a later analysis were more clonally expanded and had lower generation probabilities. According to a later analysis, parvovirus B19, influenza, CMV and Epstein-Barr virus appeared linked to several top co-occurrence clusters. A further reported finding was that TCR beta sequences accurately predicted the HLA-A and HLA-B alleles for most subjects in the first cohort. A later genetic analysis reported fewer N-insertions in productive TCRs among donors in an Asian-associated ancestry cluster than the roughly 700-donor mean. A later analysis found that TCR association rates varied across HLA loci, with DRB1 alleles showing the most associated TCRs and HLA-C alleles the fewest. While some public TCRs were present in many individuals, most TCR sequences turned up only very rarely across donors. In a later analysis, some 18,000 TCR beta sequences were associated with specific HLA alleles at a false discovery rate of 0.05. Immune exposure information for the cohort was limited to CMV serostatus. According to a later analysis, most CMV-associated TCR beta chains appeared to be HLA-restricted, and the HLA associations seemed to be driven largely by CMV exposure. Broadly in line with IMGT annotations, most TCR beta V segments showed up in productive rearrangements about 87% or about 30% of the time in an earlier analysis of some 590 of the donors. In a later genetic analysis, a missense DCLRE1C variant was associated with V-gene and J-gene trimming of TCR beta chains, and the association was replicated in an independent cohort. In this cohort, only TCR beta chains were sequenced, and detectable features were limited by the absence of alpha or paired-chain data. Linkage disequilibrium might explain the correlated functional status among segregating V segments, but an unknown experimental factor could not be excluded. According to the authors, the approach could potentially be generalized to other disease states and immunological phenotypes. A group of highly shared sequence variants was considered likely to be a technical artifact of the sequencing pipeline. Because counts were too low, 15 to 20 rarely observed V segments, including chromosome 9 orphons, were excluded from the earlier analysis of around 590 of the donors.

Library preparation used the immunoSEQ multiplex PCR assay. For the multiplex PCR, a mixture combining 60 forward primers for TCR Vbeta segments and 13 reverse primers for TCR Jbeta segments was used. A multiplex PCR assay on genomic DNA amplified the CDR3 region of rearranged TCR beta genes. Amplified TCR beta libraries were sequenced as 87-base-pair reads on the Illumina HiSeq System. Turning to the authors' computational methods: A later analysis counted about 82 million unique TCR beta chains across the roughly 700 repertoires, and some 12 million of these chains were shared by at least two donors. A nearest-neighbor algorithm error-corrected the raw reads and collapsed the reads into unique sequences, merging closely related sequences to remove PCR and sequencing errors. CDR3 sequences were aligned to IMGT reference sequences to assign V, D and J gene segments. For a sequence to be retained, at least a six-nucleotide match to both a V gene segment and a J gene segment was required. A rearrangement was called productive if the CDR3 had no stop codons and remained in frame with V and J, and every other rearrangement was called non-productive. Following IMGT convention, CDR3 was defined as the stretch from the second conserved V-encoded cysteine to the conserved J-encoded phenylalanine. The earlier analysis of about 590 of the donors excluded sequences that lacked an unambiguous match to a single V gene segment. An earlier analysis of 587 of the donors called V segments functional above 56.7% productive rearrangements and segregating when the between-donor standard deviation exceeded 5%. A statistical classification framework was built to diagnose cytomegalovirus status from the catalog of TCR beta chain sequences. A later analysis assigned V and J genes by comparing TCR nucleotide sequences with IMGT/GENE-DB human TR gene sequences. The TCRdist pipeline was used in a later analysis to assign CDR3 sequences and most-parsimonious VDJ recombination scenarios. In a later analysis, every TCR beta chain was defined by the combination of its CDR3 amino acid sequence and its V-gene family, and reads without a unique V-gene family were dropped. To address suspected cross-contamination and a sequencing artifact, a later analysis removed around 590 highly shared, low-generation-probability nucleotide sequences. A later analysis calculated a clonal expansion index for each public chain from normalized within-repertoire ranks of inferred template counts. A later analysis computed generation probabilities with a VDJ recombination model fitted to out-of-frame rearrangements, and checked the results against IGoR. A later analysis scored TCR-TCR, TCR-HLA and TCR-CMV co-occurrence with hypergeometric tests, applying a repertoire-size bias correction to TCR pairs. A later analysis estimated false discovery rates by permuting HLA or CMV assignments 20 times. In a later analysis, co-occurring TCRs were grouped with DBSCAN, and TCRdist sequence similarity was added when clustering was performed within HLA-allele-positive subsets. For co-occurrence clustering, repertoires with fewer than 30,000 or more than 120,000 public chains were excluded, along with a handful of repertoires with anomalous nucleotide sharing. TCRdb obtained this table from immuneACCESS and retained in-frame rearrangements with V and J assigned. These tables miss some clones; where compared with another copy, unresolved V genes account for less than half of the shortfall, and the remainder is unexplained. The V and J calls and clone size are taken from that table; D and trimming were inferred from the DNA. The sample data list approximately 90,000 clones, and approximately 83% of these were observed just once. Approximately 3% of the sample belongs to the ten largest clones.

Concerning this clone: Its antigen is currently not known. Nothing much larger sits one base from this clone, and base qualities are not available.

The cohort consisted of 650 to 700 healthy bone marrow donors. Cohort members were all nominally healthy when sampled, although unrecorded immune exposures were likely present. The donor was CMV seronegative and belonged to the group of under 400 seronegative cohort members. Each donor provided a peripheral blood sample, and peripheral blood mononuclear cells were used for TCR beta sequencing. Genomic DNA extraction from the blood cell samples was performed with the Qiagen DNeasy Blood Extraction Kit. The sequencing sample was made of PBMCs. The source of this sequence is a man aged 35 to 55 in good health and CMV-seronegative.

The CDR3 is CASRSSGTGGSAFF. The DNA sequence follows: TGTGCAAGTCGCTCATCCGGGACAGGGGGCTCGGCTTTCTTT. The V and J genes are TRBV12-2 and TRBJ1-1; TRBD1 is the table's D call, not checked against the DNA. TRBV12-2 is a recognized pseudogene. The CDR3 holds 14 amino acids from the cysteine to the phenylalanine. Only CDR3 DNA remains: 42 bases, in frame from the first base.